Following are 10 T cell receptor beta chains from one sample sequenced in a study of T-cell memory formation after mild COVID-19. Using its own MiXCR run on the 5' RACE reads, TCRdb lists one record per CDR3 protein. In the table there are 84,000 or so distinct CDR3 sequences, roughly 13% of which are singletons. Sequencing was done on a sample of PBMCs or a T cell subset sorted from them (not recorded which). These receptors were obtained from an adult woman who had mild COVID-19 (a few samples of this study predate the infection). Cell type and time point are not known.

The chain uses TRBV13 and TRBJ2-4, with D possibly TRBD1 on 5 matching bases. Per germline, CDR1 PRHDT and CDR2 FYEKMQ (reference sequence). This CDR3 has 15 residues. Trimming took off 5 bases at V and 3 bases at J, with 14 bases between the two ends. The CDR3 protein is CASSPKGMDKNIQYF. The CDR3 bases are TGTGCCAGCAGCCCGAAGGGGATGGACAAAAACATTCAGTACTTC.

This clonotype came up a few times. This chain uses TRBV6-4 with TRBJ2-1; 7 nucleotides align to TRBD2. This CDR3 comprises 17 residues. Trimming cost V 2 bases and J 7 bases; bases outside gene matches: 14. Looked up from germline, CDR1 is MRHNA and CDR2 is SNTAGT. This CDR3 reads CASSDTAGLAEGNEQFF. CDR3 in DNA: TGTGCCAGCAGTGACACCGCCGGGCTAGCGGAGGGAAATGAGCAGTTCTTC.

V gene TRBV29-1 combines with J gene TRBJ2-2; D possibly corresponds to TRBD1 (5 bases). V shed 1 base and J shed 2 bases, with 11 bases lying between them. Per the germline V gene, CDR1 is SQVTM and CDR2 is ANQGSEA. This CDR3 comprises 15 residues. The CDR3, as DNA: TGCAGCGTTGAAGGGGCGGACACTAACACCGGGGAGCTGTTTTTT. The encoded protein is CSVEGADTNTGELFF.

In this sample, this clonotype turned up a few times. This chain joins TRBV20-1 and TRBJ2-3; D gene ambiguous. Germline loops: CDR1 DFQATT, CDR2 SNEGSKA (reference sequence). The CDR3 contains 12 residues. The V end was cut by 0 bases, the J end by 11 bases, with 12 bases between. The DNA of the CDR3 is TGCAGTGCTAGAGATCGGCTAGAGGTGCAGTATTTT. Amino acids: CSARDRLEVQYF.

This clonotype was seen more than once but under ten times. This chain links TRBV2 with TRBJ2-1; no reliable D call. The CDR3 spans 15 residues. Trimming cost V 1 base and J 3 bases, with 10 bases left between them. Germline-derived CDR1 and CDR2 are SNHLY and FYNNEI. In DNA, the CDR3 is TGTGCCAGCAGTGAAGGGCAGCTCGACTACAATGAGCAGTTCTTC. Translating gives CASSEGQLDYNEQFF. The full variable domain, rest sourced from reference TRBV2 and TRBJ2-1, is EPEVTQTPSHQVTQMGQEVILRCVPISNHLYFYWYRQILGQKVEFLVSFYNNEISEKSEIFDDQFSVERPDGSNFTLKIRSTKLEDSAMYFCASSEGQLDYNEQFFGPGTRLTVL.

This chain joins TRBV5-1 and TRBJ1-2; TRBD1 might be the D (6 bases). Germline CDR1 and CDR2: SGHRS and YFSETQ. The germline V and J ends were trimmed by 0 bases and 6 bases, with 15 bases remaining between them. The CDR3 has 15 residues. CDR3 nucleotide sequence: TGCGCCAGCAGCTTGGGAGTTCGGGACACGGATGGCTACACCTTC. It specifies CASSLGVRDTDGYTF.

The chain links TRBV15 to TRBJ2-2; maybe TRBD2 (6 bases). From germline, CDR1 is LNHNV and CDR2 YYDKDF (reference sequence). The length of the CDR3 is 16 residues. V was clipped by 2 bases and J by 3 bases, with 13 bases between them. CDR3 region: CATSRPTGTDTGELFF. The CDR3 DNA is TGTGCCACCAGCAGACCTACCGGGACTGACACCGGGGAGCTGTTTTTT.

This chain links TRBV14 with TRBJ2-5; D is uncertain. V lost 3 bases and J lost 4, with 9 bases in between. The germline gives CDR1 SGHDN, CDR2 FVKESK. The CDR3 loop spans 13 amino acids. The CDR3 spells CASSQGFGETQYF. DNA for the CDR3: TGTGCCAGCAGCCAGGGTTTCGGAGAGACCCAGTACTTC. Together with reference TRBV14 and TRBJ2-5, the CDR3 gives the full variable domain: EAGVTQFPSHSVIEKGQTVTLRCDPISGHDNLYWYRRVMGKEIKFLLHFVKESKQDESGMPNNRFLAERTGGTYSTLKVQPAELEDSGVYFCASSQGFGETQYFGPGTRLLVL.

The gene calls are TRBV30 and TRBJ2-1; D unclear. The germline CDR1 and CDR2 sequences are GTSNPN and SVGIG (reference sequence). V was trimmed by 2 bases and J by 2 bases, leaving 4 bases between them. CDR3 length: 12 residues. CDR3 nucleotides: TGTGCCTGGAGTACGCCCTACAATGAGCAGTTCTTC. As protein: CAWSTPYNEQFF.

Note on this clonotype: A much larger clone lies one base from this, so it may be a read error. The genes are TRBV27 and TRBJ2-1; D is unclear. Trimming shortened V by 2 bases and J by 7 bases, and 12 bases separated the two germline ends. This CDR3 region has 14 residues. The V gene's germline CDR1 is MNHEY and CDR2 SMNVEV (reference sequence). The CDR3 DNA sequence: TGTGCCAGCAGTTTAGCGCCCCTAGGAAATGAGCAGTTCTTC. Protein product: CASSLAPLGNEQFF.